This TCR beta chain was retrieved from a study of cytomegalovirus exposure and HLA in healthy donors. Points from the study as a whole: Follow-up analysis later connected one missense variant in DCLRE1C with trimming of TCR beta V- and J-genes.

A word on this clone: Its antigen remains unidentified.

V gave up 6 bases and J gave up 2 bases; unmatched junction bases: 10. CDR3 length: 16 amino acids. The germline V gene encodes CDR1 LNHDA and CDR2 SQIVND (reference sequence). 60 Vbeta and 13 Jbeta primers were used in PCR. Produced via immunoSEQ multiplex PCR; TCRdb's table is partial and in-frame only. The table has hundreds of thousands of clones, approximately 78% seen once. Sequenced input: PBMCs. J is TRBJ1-5 and V is TRBV19, with TRBD1 matching over 7 bases. The TCR sequence derives from a male donor in good health and CMV-seronegative. CDR3 DNA sequence: TGTGCCAGTAGCCAAACAGGGGATTTCGGCAATCAGCCCCAGCATTTT. It specifies CASSQTGDFGNQPQHF.